This T cell receptor (beta chain) derives from a study of shared clonotypes between healthy human individuals. This clone was recorded many times. At the deep level, the assay was run. For each subset, genomic DNA was distributed in equal portions over several immunoSEQ plates. Some clones are missing from TCRdb's copy, which holds only in-frame ones; the method was immunoSEQ multiplex PCR. The sample includes more than 2 million clones, 95% of them seen just once. This CDR3 has 14 residues. V gave up 6 bases and J gave up 0 bases, with 12 bases separating them. Germline-derived CDR1 and CDR2 are MNHEY and SVGAGI. Donors, without exception, were Caucasian adults residing in Nashville, Tennessee.

The sample was naive CD4+ T cells sorted from blood. The subset is: CD45RA+ positively selected. This receptor was identified in a man aged 18 to 29 in good health. The gene calls are TRBV6-5 and TRBJ2-7; D may be TRBD1 (6 bases). The CDR3 DNA reads as TGTGCCAGCAGGGTCGACAGGAACTCCTACGAGCAGTACTTC. Residues: CASRVDRNSYEQYF.